The sequence of this T cell receptor (beta chain) was determined in a study of T cell repertoires in cytomegalovirus infection. Each CDR3 protein is one row after TCRdb ran MiXCR on the reads. This table holds approximately 500,000 distinct CDR3 sequences, 26% found once. The CDR3 contains 18 residues. Germline V CDR1 and CDR2: LGHNA, YSLEER. V trimming: 6 bases; J trimming: 5 bases; junction bases outside the gene matches: 17. The rearrangement links TRBV4-3 to TRBJ2-7; 12 bases are a match to TRBD2. This clonotype was sampled from a human donor in good health (CMV status not recorded). Some clones in this sample may be carry-over from other donors' samples. Sequencing was done on a sample of PBMCs. The CDR3 loop is CASSQSGPGTSGFDEQYV. DNA for the CDR3: TGCGCCAGCAGTCAAAGTGGACCCGGGACTAGCGGGTTCGACGAGCAGTACGTC.